This is a list of T cell receptor beta chains from one sample in a study of CD8 T cells in Susac syndrome. TCRdb re-analysed the immunoSEQ multiplex PCR reads in MiXCR, keeping a single row per CDR3 protein. The sample lists 130,000 to 150,000 distinct CDR3 sequences, roughly 94% occurring once. What was sequenced was CD4+ T cells from PBMCs. Receptors originate from a human donor in good health. CDR3s include the opening cysteine and the closing phenylalanine or tryptophan. Each record gives: J gene, D gene, clone size, V gene, CDR3 protein, CDR3 DNA. The D gene is left open where the match is weak. Clone size is given for some rows only: seen once, a few or many times, or a class if the clone is expanded.

TRBJ2-1 | TRBD2 | once | TRBV2 | CASNERESYNEQFF | TGTGCCAGCAACGAGCGGGAGAGTTACAATGAGCAGTTCTTC
TRBJ2-7 | TRBD1 | NA | TRBV24-1 | CATSDRGTGRDEQYF | TGTGCCACCAGTGACCGCGGGACAGGGAGGGACGAGCAGTACTTC
TRBJ2-4 | NA | once | TRBV20-1 | CSARDRTTLNIQYF | TGCAGTGCTAGAGATCGAACAACCCTTAACATTCAGTACTTC
TRBJ2-7 | NA | NA | TRBV19 | CASKGREASYEQYF | TGTGCCAGTAAGGGGCGGGAAGCAAGCTACGAGCAGTACTTC
TRBJ1-2 | NA | NA | TRBV3-1 | CASSPTPGRTLYGYTF | TGTGCCAGCAGCCCAACCCCGGGCAGGACACTCTATGGCTACACCTTC
TRBJ1-5 | NA | NA | TRBV20-1 | CSARDNRALQPQHF | TGCAGTGCTAGAGATAATAGGGCTCTACAGCCCCAGCATTTT
TRBJ2-3 | TRBD2 | NA | TRBV12-3/TRBV12-4 | CASSPGLAGGTDTQYF | TGTGCCAGCAGTCCTGGACTAGCGGGAGGCACAGATACGCAGTATTTT
TRBJ1-2 | NA | NA | TRBV4-2 | CASSQDQGQKGYTF | TGTGCCAGCAGCCAAGATCAGGGACAAAAGGGCTACACCTTC
TRBJ1-2 | NA | NA | TRBV5-1 | CASSKTRDFGEGYTF | TGCGCCAGCAGCAAGACCCGGGATTTCGGAGAGGGCTACACCTTC
TRBJ2-5 | NA | NA | TRBV10-2 | CASSNGAETQYF | TGCGCCAGCAGTAACGGGGCAGAGACCCAGTACTTC
TRBJ1-3 | NA | NA | TRBV29-1 | CSVVTDTIYF | TGCAGCGTTGTAACGGACACCATATATTTT
TRBJ2-1 | TRBD2 | NA | TRBV20-1 | CSAMGLAELHNEQFF | TGCAGTGCTATGGGACTAGCGGAACTCCACAATGAGCAGTTCTTC
TRBJ1-5 | TRBD1 | once | TRBV25-1 | CASSAGTANQPQHF | TGTGCCAGCAGTGCCGGGACAGCTAATCAGCCCCAGCATTTT
TRBJ2-1 | NA | NA | TRBV5-6 | CASSYTSNEQFF | TGTGCCAGCAGCTATACTAGTAATGAGCAGTTCTTC
TRBJ1-1 | NA | once | TRBV12-3/TRBV12-4 | CASSFVRTNTEAFF | TGTGCCAGCAGTTTCGTCAGGACGAACACTGAAGCTTTCTTT
TRBJ1-2 | NA | NA | TRBV6-5 | CASSRQVENYGYTF | TGTGCCAGCAGTCGGCAGGTCGAGAACTATGGCTACACCTTC
TRBJ1-1 | NA | NA | TRBV30 | CAWSVQGREAFF | TGTGCCTGGAGTGTACAGGGACGGGAAGCTTTCTTT
TRBJ1-1 | TRBD1 | NA | TRBV27 | CASSSRIPWTGMNTEAFF | TGTGCCAGCAGTTCCCGAATACCTTGGACAGGAATGAACACTGAAGCTTTCTTT
TRBJ2-5 | NA | NA | TRBV7-9 | CASSSWAEKDF | TGTGCCAGCAGCTCTTGGGCAGAGAAGGACTTC
TRBJ1-1 | TRBD1 | NA | TRBV5-1 | CASSGGTASNTEAFF | TGCGCCAGCAGCGGCGGGACAGCTTCTAACACTGAAGCTTTCTTT
TRBJ2-6 | NA | NA | TRBV28 | CASRPIGPPGANVLTF | TGTGCCAGCAGACCAATCGGACCTCCTGGGGCCAACGTCCTGACTTTC
TRBJ1-2 | NA | NA | TRBV28 | CASSPRASSAGYTF | TGTGCCAGCAGCCCCCGGGCCTCCTCGGCAGGCTACACCTTC
TRBJ2-5 | NA | NA | TRBV7-6 | CASTLKWDNQETQYF | TGTGCCAGCACCTTAAAATGGGACAACCAAGAGACCCAGTACTTC
TRBJ2-2 | TRBD1 | NA | TRBV12-3/TRBV12-4 | CASSFRTGARAGELFF | TGTGCCAGCAGTTTCCGGACAGGGGCAAGAGCCGGGGAGCTGTTTTTT
TRBJ2-3 | NA | NA | TRBV10-3 | CAINGGSTDTQYF | TGTGCCATCAACGGCGGTAGCACAGATACGCAGTATTTT
TRBJ1-5 | NA | NA | TRBV7-3 | CASSAGVHQPQHF | TGTGCCAGCAGCGCAGGGGTCCATCAGCCCCAGCATTTT
TRBJ2-7 | NA | NA | TRBV23-1 | CASSQSCFHYYEQYF | TGCGCCAGCAGTCAATCGTGCTTCCACTACTACGAGCAGTACTTC
TRBJ1-2 | NA | NA | TRBV7-2 | CASSLVTPREGYTF | TGTGCCAGCAGCTTAGTCACACCCAGGGAAGGCTACACCTTC
TRBJ2-2 | NA | NA | TRBV6-1 | CASRPETDVGELFF | TGTGCCAGCAGGCCGGAGACAGACGTCGGGGAGCTGTTTTTT
TRBJ2-1 | TRBD2 | NA | TRBV5-1 | CASSPLGGVTYNEQFF | TGCGCCAGCAGCCCCCTCGGGGGGGTCACCTACAATGAGCAGTTCTTC
TRBJ2-1 | NA | NA | TRBV12-3/TRBV12-4 | CASRHSGSYNEQFF | TGTGCCAGCAGACATAGCGGCTCCTACAATGAGCAGTTCTTC
TRBJ2-7 | NA | NA | TRBV5-1 | CASSFRWGEQYF | TGCGCCAGCAGCTTTCGGTGGGGGGAGCAGTACTTC
TRBJ1-5 | NA | NA | TRBV6-8 | CARAAEHSNQPQHF | TGTGCCAGAGCGGCCGAACATAGCAATCAGCCCCAGCATTTT
TRBJ2-5 | TRBD1 | NA | TRBV20-1 | CSAEEASGQFTETQYF | TGCAGTGCTGAGGAGGCATCGGGACAGTTTACCGAGACCCAGTACTTC
TRBJ2-3 | TRBD2 | NA | TRBV11-2 | CASSGGGRRADTQYF | TGTGCCAGCAGTGGTGGCGGGAGGAGGGCAGATACGCAGTATTTT
TRBJ2-7 | NA | NA | TRBV5-1 | CASSSFRSYEQYF | TGCGCCAGCAGCTCCTTTCGGTCCTACGAGCAGTACTTC
TRBJ1-5 | NA | NA | TRBV30 | CAWSVGTKSNQPQHF | TGTGCCTGGAGTGTCGGGACAAAAAGCAATCAGCCCCAGCATTTT
TRBJ1-2 | TRBD1 | NA | TRBV5-4 | CASSDPPGQGFGYTF | TGTGCCAGCAGCGATCCTCCGGGACAGGGGTTTGGCTACACCTTC
TRBJ2-6 | NA | few | TRBV7-2 | CASSLDSGANVLTF | TGTGCCAGCAGCTTGGACTCTGGGGCCAACGTCCTGACTTTC
TRBJ2-1 | TRBD2 | once | TRBV5-4 | CASSAGTSAYNEQFF | TGTGCCAGCAGCGCCGGGACTAGCGCTTACAATGAGCAGTTCTTC
TRBJ2-1 | NA | NA | TRBV25-1 | CASKGGGSYNEQFF | TGTGCCAGCAAGGGGGGAGGGTCCTACAATGAGCAGTTCTTC
TRBJ1-1 | NA | NA | TRBV30 | CAWSSADEAFF | TGTGCCTGGAGTAGCGCAGATGAAGCTTTCTTT
TRBJ2-2 | NA | NA | TRBV7-3 | CASSEGLLNTGELFF | TGTGCCAGCAGCGAAGGACTCCTGAACACCGGGGAGCTGTTTTTT
TRBJ1-2 | TRBD1 | NA | TRBV12-3/TRBV12-4 | CASSSGQGIYGYTF | TGTGCCAGCAGCTCTGGACAGGGCATCTATGGCTACACCTTC
TRBJ2-5 | TRBD1 | NA | TRBV20-1 | CSARVTGVETQYF | TGCAGTGCTAGAGTGACAGGGGTGGAGACCCAGTACTTC
TRBJ2-7 | TRBD1 | NA | TRBV2 | CASSRTGGFDEQYF | TGTGCCAGCAGTCGGACAGGGGGTTTCGACGAGCAGTACTTC
TRBJ2-4 | TRBD1 | NA | TRBV4-2 | CASSPTGTGFPAKNIQYF | TGTGCCAGCAGCCCAACCGGGACAGGGTTTCCGGCCAAAAACATTCAGTACTTC
TRBJ2-1 | TRBD2 | NA | TRBV5-1 | CASSLIRSGTDEQFF | TGCGCCAGCAGCTTGATCCGTAGCGGGACCGATGAGCAGTTCTTC
TRBJ2-3 | NA | NA | TRBV27 | CASSSHSISTDTQYF | TGTGCCAGCAGTTCACACTCAATTAGCACAGATACGCAGTATTTT
TRBJ2-4 | TRBD2 | NA | TRBV7-2 | CASSRGLAENIQYF | TGTGCCAGCAGCCGGGGACTAGCGGAAAACATTCAGTACTTC